The present T cell receptor beta chain was sequenced within a study of human T cells and chemical hapten exposure. Stated time point: patch test 1, 2 weeks after DPC sensitization. Treatment denoted: therapeutic diphenylcyclopropenone sensitization with weekly scalp DPC. Trimming shortened V by 5 bases and J by 4 bases, and 20 bases separated the two germline ends. Germline V gene data show CDR1 as MDHEN and CDR2 as SYDVKM. The CDR3 is 16 amino acids. MiXCR, run by TCRdb on the RACE reads, gives a single entry per CDR3 protein. This table has tens of thousands of distinct CDR3 sequences, roughly 10% appearing once.

Sequenced material: whole blood, taken in connection with sensitization to the hapten diphenylcyclopropenone (DPC). The sequence derives from a man in his forties with alopecia areata. Some clones in this sample may be carry-over from other donors' samples. The chain joins TRBV28 to TRBJ1-2; D is undetermined. The CDR3 DNA sequence: TGTGCCAGCAGTGAAGGGAACCAAGGCCACATCTATGGCTACACCTTC. Protein: CASSEGNQGHIYGYTF.